This is a list of T cell receptor beta chains from one sample in a study of blood T cell repertoires in COVID-19. Method: immunoSEQ multiplex PCR; TCRdb's copy keeps in-frame clones and lacks some. The table includes fewer than 90,000 clones, 60% to 85% detected once. Sample: peripheral blood. The origin of the receptors is a human donor in a cohort sampled during active COVID-19. The CDR3 runs from the conserved cysteine through the conserved F or W. The order of the fields is J gene, D gene, V gene, clone size, CDR3 DNA, CDR3 protein. A D gene is named only where the DNA matches it firmly. Part of the rows lack a size; the others show once, few, many or a class for expanded clones.

TRBJ2-5 - TRBV14 - TGTGCCAGCAGCCAAGCCACCGCCGGGGAGACCCAGTACTTC CASSQATAGETQYF
TRBJ2-1 TRBD2 TRBV7-2 - TGTGCCAGCAGCTTAAATCGAGCGGGAGCGGGGGAGCAGTTCTTC CASSLNRAGAGEQFF
TRBJ1-2 - TRBV6-2/TRBV6-3 - TGTGCCAGCAGTTTTGACAGGAAAAACGGCTACACCTTC CASSFDRKNGYTF
TRBJ2-7 TRBD2 TRBV7-6 once TGTGCCAGCAGCCAACTAGCGGGAGGGTCTAACGAGCAGTACTTC CASSQLAGGSNEQYF
TRBJ2-1 TRBD1 TRBV19 - TGTGCCAGTAGGGTAGGACAGGGGGCCTATGAGCAGTTCTTC CASRVGQGAYEQFF
TRBJ1-5 - TRBV5-4 - TGTGCCAGCAGCTTGGATTACAATCAGCCCCAGCATTTT CASSLDYNQPQHF
TRBJ1-2 - TRBV29-1 - TGCAGCGCCGGGACATCCAATGACTATGGCTACACCTTC CSAGTSNDYGYTF
TRBJ2-7 - TRBV7-3 - TGTGCCAGCAGCCCGACTCTGATGAGCGAGCAGTACTTC CASSPTLMSEQYF
TRBJ2-1 TRBD1 TRBV19 - TGTGCCAGTAGTATGGGAGGGACAGGGTACAATGAGCAGTTCTTC CASSMGGTGYNEQFF
TRBJ1-2 - TRBV7-2 - TGTGCCAGCAGCAGAGGGGGGGAGGGCTATGGCTACACCTTC CASSRGGEGYGYTF
TRBJ2-7 TRBD1 TRBV5-4 once TGTGCCAGCAGCTCCACAGGGGGAGCGGTAAACGAGCAGTACTTC CASSSTGGAVNEQYF
TRBJ1-4 TRBD1 TRBV29-1 - TGCAGCGTTGAAGGACAGGGGGCTGCAAAACTGTTTTTT CSVEGQGAAKLFF
TRBJ2-3 TRBD1 TRBV28 once TGTGCCAGCAGTTTATACAGGGGGGATACGCAGTATTTT CASSLYRGDTQYF
TRBJ1-6 - TRBV4-1 - TGCGCCAGCAGCCAAGATCAAGCGTTTTCACCCCTCCACTTT CASSQDQAFSPLHF
TRBJ1-1 - TRBV5-5 - TGTGCCAGCAGGGTGAAGGGGAGGTGGGAAGCTTTCTTT CASRVKGRWEAFF
TRBJ1-4 TRBD1 TRBV19 - TGTGCCAGTTCCAAAGGGACAGGGTATGAAAAACTGTTTTTT CASSKGTGYEKLFF
TRBJ1-1 - TRBV2 - TGTGCCAGCAGCATCGACAAGGGGAGGACTGAAGCTTTCTTT CASSIDKGRTEAFF
TRBJ2-3 - TRBV5-6 - TGTGCCAGCAGCTTGCAGGGGTCAGCAGATACGCAGTATTTT CASSLQGSADTQYF
TRBJ1-1 TRBD1 TRBV6-6 - TGTGCCAGCATCCGACAGGGGTCCGACACTGAAGCTTTCTTT CASIRQGSDTEAFF
TRBJ1-6 - TRBV13 - TGTGCCAGCAGCTATTACAGCAGCTCCTATAATTCACCCCTCCACTTT CASSYYSSSYNSPLHF
TRBJ2-1 TRBD1 TRBV15 - TGTGCCACCAGCGGCCGTACACAGGGGTACAATGAGCAGTTCTTC CATSGRTQGYNEQFF
TRBJ1-6 - TRBV7-2 - TGTGCCAGCAGCATGGCGGGGTCACCCCTCCACTTT CASSMAGSPLHF
TRBJ2-3 TRBD2 TRBV2 - TGTGCCAGCAGACAACTCTCGCGGGAGGCAACAGATACGCAGTATTTT CASRQLSREATDTQYF
TRBJ1-4 - TRBV16 - TGTGCCAGCAGCCAACTGGGCGAAAAACTGTTTTTT CASSQLGEKLFF
TRBJ1-2 - TRBV19 - TGTGCCACCAGCGACTATGGCTACACCTTC CATSDYGYTF
TRBJ2-7 TRBD2 TRBV28 once TGTGCCAGCAGGAATGGCGGGCTAGCGGAGTCCTACGAGCAGTACTTC CASRNGGLAESYEQYF
TRBJ2-7 TRBD2 TRBV7-2 - TGTGCCAGCAGCTTACAAGCGGGGAGCTACGAGCAGTACTTC CASSLQAGSYEQYF
TRBJ2-5 TRBD1 TRBV11-2 - TGTGCCAGCAGCTTTGGGATCGGGACAGGGACGGAGACCCAGTACTTC CASSFGIGTGTETQYF
TRBJ2-2 - TRBV15 - TGTGCCACCAGCAGCCTTGAGCCGTCCGGGGAGCTGTTTTTT CATSSLEPSGELFF
TRBJ2-2 TRBD1 TRBV7-9 - TGTGCCAGCAGCTTAACGACAGGGACGACCGGGGAGCTGTTTTTT CASSLTTGTTGELFF
TRBJ1-1 TRBD1 TRBV15 few TGTGCCACCAGCAGAGGCTTAGACAGGGTTGGGAACACTGAAGCTTTCTTT CATSRGLDRVGNTEAFF
TRBJ2-7 TRBD2 TRBV18 once TGTGCCAGCTCACCCGGAACTAGCGGGGAACCCTACGAGCAGTACTTC CASSPGTSGEPYEQYF
TRBJ2-7 - TRBV7-9 - TGTGCCAGCAGCTTCCCCATCCGAGGACTAACGACCTACGAGCAGTACTTC CASSFPIRGLTTYEQYF
TRBJ2-1 - TRBV7-9 - TGTGCCAGCACCCTAGGAGTTGGAGAGTTCTTC CASTLGVGEFF
TRBJ2-7 - TRBV7-2 - TGTGCCAGCAGCCTATCACAGGGTTCCTACGAGCAGTACTTC CASSLSQGSYEQYF
TRBJ2-3 - TRBV29-1 once TGCAGCGTTGAGGCAGGGGTCGGAGATACGCAGTATTTT CSVEAGVGDTQYF
TRBJ2-5 TRBD2 TRBV19 - TGTGCCAGTAGTATTGGTGCGGGAGGGCCGGAGGAGACCCAGTACTTC CASSIGAGGPEETQYF
TRBJ2-3 TRBD2 TRBV6-4 - TGTGCCAGCAGTGACTCGGGCGGGAGAGATGATACGCAGTATTTT CASSDSGGRDDTQYF
TRBJ2-7 TRBD1 TRBV20-1 once TGCAGTGGGTACAGGGGCTACGAGCAGTACTTC CSGYRGYEQYF
TRBJ1-6 TRBD1 TRBV6-2/TRBV6-3 - TGTGCCAGCAGCCCCGGGACAGGGGTTTCACCCCTCCACTTT CASSPGTGVSPLHF
TRBJ2-1 TRBD1 TRBV5-8 - TGTGCCAGCAGCTCCCGGGACAGACCATACAATGAGCAGTTCTTC CASSSRDRPYNEQFF
TRBJ2-6 TRBD1 TRBV4-1 - TGCGCCAGCAGCCAAGATACAGACAGGGGGCCAATCTCTGGGGCCAACGTCCTGACTTTC CASSQDTDRGPISGANVLTF
TRBJ2-1 TRBD2 TRBV27 once TGTGCCAGCAGGGATAGCGGGAGCAATGAGCAGTTCTTC CASRDSGSNEQFF
TRBJ1-5 - TRBV4-3 few TGCGCCAGCAGCCAAGATTTGGAGTTCAATCAGCCCCAGCATTTT CASSQDLEFNQPQHF